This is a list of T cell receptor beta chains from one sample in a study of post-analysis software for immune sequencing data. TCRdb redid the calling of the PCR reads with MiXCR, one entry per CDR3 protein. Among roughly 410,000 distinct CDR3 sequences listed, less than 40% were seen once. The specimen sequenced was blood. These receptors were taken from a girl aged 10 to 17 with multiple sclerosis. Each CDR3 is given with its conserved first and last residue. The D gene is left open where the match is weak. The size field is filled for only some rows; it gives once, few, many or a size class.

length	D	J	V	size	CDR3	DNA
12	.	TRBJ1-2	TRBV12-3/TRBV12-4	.	CASSWYEGGYTF	TGTGCCAGCAGTTGGTATGAGGGTGGCTACACCTTC
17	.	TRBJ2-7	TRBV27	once	CASSPVKLGEASYEQYF	TGTGCCAGCAGCCCAGTTAAATTAGGGGAGGCCTCCTACGAGCAGTACTTC
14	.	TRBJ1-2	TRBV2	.	CASLVTGGLYGYTF	TGTGCCAGCTTGGTAACGGGGGGGCTTTATGGCTACACCTTC
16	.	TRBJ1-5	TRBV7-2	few	CASSLGTGMRNQPQHF	TGTGCCAGCAGCTTAGGTACAGGGATGCGCAATCAGCCCCAGCATTTT
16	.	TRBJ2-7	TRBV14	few	CASSQDCWGIEYEQYF	TGTGCCAGCAGCCAAGATTGTTGGGGGATTGAGTACGAGCAGTACTTC
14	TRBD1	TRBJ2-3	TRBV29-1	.	CSVEGQGYTDTQYF	TGCAGCGTGGAGGGACAGGGCTACACAGATACGCAGTATTTT
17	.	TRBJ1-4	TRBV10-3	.	CATAPQSGPATNEKLFF	TGTGCCACCGCGCCCCAATCGGGACCCGCAACTAATGAAAAACTGTTTTTT
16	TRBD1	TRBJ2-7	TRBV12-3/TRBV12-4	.	CASSPWTGGGSYEQYF	TGTGCCAGCAGTCCCTGGACAGGGGGGGGCTCCTACGAGCAGTACTTC
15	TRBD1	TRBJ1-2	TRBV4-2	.	CASSHSRTGTYGYTF	TGTGCCAGCAGCCACTCCAGGACAGGGACCTATGGCTACACCTTC
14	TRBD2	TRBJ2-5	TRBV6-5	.	CASGWASGEETQYF	TGTGCCAGCGGATGGGCTAGCGGGGAAGAGACCCAGTACTTC
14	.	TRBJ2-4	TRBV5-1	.	CASSLSGGTHIQYF	TGCGCCAGCAGCTTGAGTGGGGGGACACACATTCAGTACTTC
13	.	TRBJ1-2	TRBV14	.	CASSPQRSYGYTF	TGTGCCAGCAGCCCTCAGAGGTCCTATGGCTACACCTTC
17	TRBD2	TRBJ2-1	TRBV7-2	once	CASSLGPSGLAGGEQFF	TGTGCCAGCAGCTTAGGTCCCTCGGGACTAGCGGGGGGTGAGCAGTTCTTC
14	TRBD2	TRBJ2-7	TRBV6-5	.	CASSRLAGGNEQYF	TGTGCCAGCAGTAGACTAGCGGGGGGCAACGAGCAGTACTTC
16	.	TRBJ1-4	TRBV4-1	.	CASSRRSGSLREKLFF	TGCGCCAGCAGCCGGCGATCAGGCTCCCTGCGGGAAAAACTGTTTTTT
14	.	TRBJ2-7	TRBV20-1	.	CSARGERVSYEQYF	TGCAGTGCTAGAGGCGAGAGAGTATCCTACGAGCAGTACTTC
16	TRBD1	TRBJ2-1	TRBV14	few	CASSQLFTGGRNEQFF	TGTGCCAGCAGCCAATTATTTACAGGGGGTAGGAATGAGCAGTTCTTC
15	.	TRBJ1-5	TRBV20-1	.	CSARDPGRLNQPQHF	TGCAGTGCTAGAGATCCGGGCAGACTCAATCAGCCCCAGCATTTT
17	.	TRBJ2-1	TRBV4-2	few	CASSQNGLPRSYNEQFF	TGTGCCAGCAGCCAAAACGGACTCCCCCGCTCCTACAATGAGCAGTTCTTC
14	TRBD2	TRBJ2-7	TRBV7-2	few	CASSSGLAGAPLYF	TGTGCCAGCAGCTCGGGACTAGCGGGGGCTCCGTTGTACTTC
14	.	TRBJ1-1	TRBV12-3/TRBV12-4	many	CASSTLGGVTEAFF	TGTGCCAGCAGTACTCTGGGAGGGGTGACTGAAGCTTTCTTT
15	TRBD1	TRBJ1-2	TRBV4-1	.	CASSQDPRGSHGYTF	TGCGCCAGCAGCCAAGATCCCAGGGGGTCCCATGGCTACACCTTC
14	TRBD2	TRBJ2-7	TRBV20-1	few	CSARSGGDSYEQYF	TGCAGTGCTAGGAGCGGGGGGGATTCCTACGAGCAGTACTTC
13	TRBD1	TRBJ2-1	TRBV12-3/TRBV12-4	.	CASSADRGNEQFF	TGTGCCAGCAGCGCCGACAGGGGCAATGAGCAGTTCTTC
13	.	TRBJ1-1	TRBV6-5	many	CASSDDRYTEAFF	TGTGCCAGCAGTGACGACAGGTACACTGAAGCTTTCTTT
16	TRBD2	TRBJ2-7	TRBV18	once	CASSPNSLTSGHEQYF	TGTGCCAGCTCACCAAACAGCCTGACTAGCGGGCACGAGCAGTACTTC
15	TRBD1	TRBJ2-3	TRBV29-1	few	CSVDRDRGTADTQYF	TGCAGCGTTGATCGGGACAGGGGGACGGCAGATACGCAGTATTTT
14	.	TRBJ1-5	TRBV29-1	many	CSVEFGGNNQPQHF	TGCAGCGTTGAATTCGGGGGAAATAATCAGCCCCAGCATTTT
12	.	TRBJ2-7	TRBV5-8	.	CASRGLAYEQYF	TGTGCCAGCAGGGGTCTGGCCTACGAGCAGTACTTC
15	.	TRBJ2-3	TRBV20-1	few	CSASWWGASTDTQYF	TGCAGTGCTAGTTGGTGGGGGGCTAGCACAGATACGCAGTATTTT
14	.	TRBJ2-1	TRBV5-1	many	CASSFLAGHNEQFF	TGCGCCAGCAGCTTTCTGGCGGGACACAATGAGCAGTTCTTC
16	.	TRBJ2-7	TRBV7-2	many	CASSLRGGPSSYEQYF	TGTGCCAGCAGCTTAAGGGGGGGGCCATCCTCCTACGAGCAGTACTTC
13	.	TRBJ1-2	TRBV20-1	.	CSARGAGLGGYTF	TGCAGTGCACGGGGGGCTGGATTGGGTGGCTACACCTTC
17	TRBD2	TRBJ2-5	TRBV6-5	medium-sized	CASSYSGAGAIQETQYF	TGTGCCAGCAGTTATTCAGGAGCGGGGGCCATCCAAGAGACCCAGTACTTC
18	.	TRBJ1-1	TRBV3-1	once	CASSLRGYIPTGNTEAFF	TGTGCCAGCAGCCTAAGGGGTTACATCCCCACGGGGAACACTGAAGCTTTCTTT
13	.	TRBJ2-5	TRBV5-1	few	CASSLEQRETQYF	TGCGCCAGCAGCTTGGAACAGCGAGAGACCCAGTACTTC
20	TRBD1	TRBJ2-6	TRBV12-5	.	CASGLRQGGSLLAGANVLTF	TGTGCTAGTGGTCTCCGACAGGGGGGGAGTTTGCTTGCTGGGGCCAACGTCCTGACTTTC
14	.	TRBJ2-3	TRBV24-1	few	CATSDRASTDTQYF	TGTGCCACCAGTGATCGGGCCAGTACAGATACGCAGTATTTT
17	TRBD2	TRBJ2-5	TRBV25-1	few	CASSERGGLAGEETQYF	TGTGCCAGCAGTGAAAGAGGGGGACTAGCGGGGGAAGAGACCCAGTACTTC
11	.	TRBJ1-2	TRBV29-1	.	CSVELGNGYTF	TGCAGCGTTGAACTGGGGAATGGCTACACCTTC
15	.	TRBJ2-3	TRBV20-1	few	CSARAPKDSTDTQYF	TGCAGTGCTAGAGCCCCGAAGGATAGCACAGATACGCAGTATTTT
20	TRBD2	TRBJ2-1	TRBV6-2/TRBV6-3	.	CASSYPGRLAGVSSYNEQFF	TGTGCCAGCAGTTACCCTGGGCGACTAGCGGGGGTTTCGTCCTACAATGAGCAGTTCTTC
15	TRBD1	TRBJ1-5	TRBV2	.	CASTLDRASNQPQHF	TGTGCCAGCACTTTGGACAGGGCAAGCAATCAGCCCCAGCATTTT
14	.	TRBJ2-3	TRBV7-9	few	CASSPTEGIGTQYF	TGTGCCAGCAGCCCGACAGAGGGCATTGGTACGCAGTATTTT
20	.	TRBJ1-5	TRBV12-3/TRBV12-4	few	CASSFELRGGIGGSNQPQHF	TGTGCCAGCAGTTTCGAACTTAGGGGTGGGATAGGGGGGAGCAATCAGCCCCAGCATTTT
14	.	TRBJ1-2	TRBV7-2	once	CASSLGFGAYGYTF	TGTGCCAGCAGCTTAGGATTTGGGGCCTATGGCTACACCTTC
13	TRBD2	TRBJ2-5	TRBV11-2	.	CASSLREGETQYF	TGTGCCAGCAGCCTACGGGAGGGAGAGACCCAGTACTTC
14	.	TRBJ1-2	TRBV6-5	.	CASSYLGQEGGYTF	TGTGCCAGCAGTTATTTAGGGCAGGAAGGAGGCTACACCTTC
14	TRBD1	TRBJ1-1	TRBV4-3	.	CASSRKTGVPEAFF	TGCGCCAGCAGCCGCAAGACAGGGGTCCCTGAAGCTTTCTTT
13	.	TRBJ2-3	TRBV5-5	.	CANRNRGGDTQYF	TGTGCCAACCGAAACCGCGGGGGCGACACGCAGTATTTT
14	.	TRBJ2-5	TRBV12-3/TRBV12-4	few	CASSQRGGEETQYF	TGTGCCAGCAGTCAAAGGGGGGGAGAGGAGACCCAGTACTTC
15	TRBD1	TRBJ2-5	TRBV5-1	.	CASSRGTGEQETQYF	TGCGCCAGCAGCAGAGGGACAGGGGAACAAGAGACCCAGTACTTC
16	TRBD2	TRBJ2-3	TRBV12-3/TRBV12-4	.	CASSLGTRRTPDTQYF	TGTGCCAGCAGTCTCGGGACTAGGAGGACACCAGATACGCAGTATTTT
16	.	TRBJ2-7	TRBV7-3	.	CASSPIPDKRYYEQYF	TGTGCCAGCAGCCCAATCCCCGACAAGAGGTACTACGAGCAGTACTTC
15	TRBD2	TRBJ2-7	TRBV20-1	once	CSARDGRGGGYEQYF	TGCAGTGCTAGAGATGGTCGGGGGGGTGGCTACGAGCAGTACTTC